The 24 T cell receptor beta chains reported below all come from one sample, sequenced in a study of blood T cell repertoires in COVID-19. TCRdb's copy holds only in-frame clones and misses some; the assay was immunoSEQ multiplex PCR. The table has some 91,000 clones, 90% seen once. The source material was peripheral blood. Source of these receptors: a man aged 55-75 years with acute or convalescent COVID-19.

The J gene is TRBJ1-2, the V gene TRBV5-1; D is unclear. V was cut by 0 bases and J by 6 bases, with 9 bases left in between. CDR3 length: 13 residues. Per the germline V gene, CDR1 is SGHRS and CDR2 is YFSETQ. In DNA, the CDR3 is TGCGCCAGCAGCTTGGTAGGGAGGGATGGCTACACCTTC. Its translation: CASSLVGRDGYTF.

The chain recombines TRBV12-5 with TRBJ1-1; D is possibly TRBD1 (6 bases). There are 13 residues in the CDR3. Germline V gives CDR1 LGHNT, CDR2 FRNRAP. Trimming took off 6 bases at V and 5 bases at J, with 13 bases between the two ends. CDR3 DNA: TGTGCTAGTGGACTGGGACAACTAACTGAAGCTTTCTTT. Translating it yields CASGLGQLTEAFF.

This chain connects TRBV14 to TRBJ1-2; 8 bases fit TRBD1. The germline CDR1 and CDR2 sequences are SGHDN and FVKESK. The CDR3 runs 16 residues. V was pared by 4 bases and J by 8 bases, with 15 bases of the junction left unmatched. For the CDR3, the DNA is TGTGCCAGCAGCCCCAACCAGCTCTGGACAGGGATCGGCTACACCTTC. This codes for CASSPNQLWTGIGYTF.

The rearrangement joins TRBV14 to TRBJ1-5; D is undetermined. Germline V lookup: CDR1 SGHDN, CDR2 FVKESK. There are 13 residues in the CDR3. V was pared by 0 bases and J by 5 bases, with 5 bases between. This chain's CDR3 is CASSQDQDQPQHF. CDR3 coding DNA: TGTGCCAGCAGCCAAGATCAGGATCAGCCCCAGCATTTT. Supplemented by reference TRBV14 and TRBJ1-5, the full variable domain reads EAGVTQFPSHSVIEKGQTVTLRCDPISGHDNLYWYRRVMGKEIKFLLHFVKESKQDESGMPNNRFLAERTGGTYSTLKVQPAELEDSGVYFCASSQDQDQPQHFGDGTRLSIL.

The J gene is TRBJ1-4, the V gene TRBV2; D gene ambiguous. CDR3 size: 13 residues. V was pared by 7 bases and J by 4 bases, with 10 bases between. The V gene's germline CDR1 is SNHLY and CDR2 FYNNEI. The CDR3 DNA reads TGTGCCAGCATGCAGAACAGTAATGAAAAACTGTTTTTT. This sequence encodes CASMQNSNEKLFF.

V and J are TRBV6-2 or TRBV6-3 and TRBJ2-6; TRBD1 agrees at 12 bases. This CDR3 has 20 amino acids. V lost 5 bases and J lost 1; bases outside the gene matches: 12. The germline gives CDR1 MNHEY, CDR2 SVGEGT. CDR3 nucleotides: TGTGCCAGCAGTAACCGGGACAGGGGGCGCAGCCCATCTGGGGCCAACGTCCTGACTTTC. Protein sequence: CASSNRDRGRSPSGANVLTF.

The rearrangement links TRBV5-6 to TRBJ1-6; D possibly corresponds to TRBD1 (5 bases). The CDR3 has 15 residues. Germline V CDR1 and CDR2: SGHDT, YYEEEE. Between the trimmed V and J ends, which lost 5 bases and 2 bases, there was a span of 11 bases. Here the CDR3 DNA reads TGTGCCAGCAGATCCGCGACAGCCTATAATTCACCCCTCCACTTT. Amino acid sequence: CASRSATAYNSPLHF.

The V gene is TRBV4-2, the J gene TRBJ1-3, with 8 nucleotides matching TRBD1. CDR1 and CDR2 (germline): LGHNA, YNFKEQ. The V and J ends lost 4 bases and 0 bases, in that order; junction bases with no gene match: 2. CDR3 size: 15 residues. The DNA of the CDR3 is TGTGCCAGCAGCCCCGGGACAGGCTCTGGAAACACCATATATTTT. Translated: CASSPGTGSGNTIYF.

CDR3 residues: CASSFEGYGYTF. The CDR3 region has the DNA TGTGCCAGCAGTTTCGAGGGCTATGGCTACACCTTC. The gene calls are TRBV12-3 or TRBV12-4 and TRBJ1-2; D uncertain. The CDR3 is 12 amino acids. Trimming took off 3 bases at V and 4 bases at J, with 6 bases between the two ends.

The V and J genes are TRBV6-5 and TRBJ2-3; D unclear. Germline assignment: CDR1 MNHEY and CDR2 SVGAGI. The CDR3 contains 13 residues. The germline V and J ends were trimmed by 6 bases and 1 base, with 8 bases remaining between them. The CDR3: CASSPYRTDTQYF. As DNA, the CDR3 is TGTGCCAGCAGCCCCTATCGCACAGATACGCAGTATTTT.

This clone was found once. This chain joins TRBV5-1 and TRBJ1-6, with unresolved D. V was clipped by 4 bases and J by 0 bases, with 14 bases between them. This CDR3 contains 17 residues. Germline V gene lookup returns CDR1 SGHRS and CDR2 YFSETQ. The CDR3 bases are TGCGCCAGCAGCCCTGGGCCGGCCTTCTCCTATAATTCACCCCTCCACTTT. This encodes CASSPGPAFSYNSPLHF. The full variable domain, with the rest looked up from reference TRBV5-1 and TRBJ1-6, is KAGVTQTPRYLIKTRGQQVTLSCSPISGHRSVSWYQQTPGQGLQFLFEYFSETQRNKGNFPGRFSGRQFSNSRSEMNVSTLELGDSALYLCASSPGPAFSYNSPLHFGNGTRLTVT.

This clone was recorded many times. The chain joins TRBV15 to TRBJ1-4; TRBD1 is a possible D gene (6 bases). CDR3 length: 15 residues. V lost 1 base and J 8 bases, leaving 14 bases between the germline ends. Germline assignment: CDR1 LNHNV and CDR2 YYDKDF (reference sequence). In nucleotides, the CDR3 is TGTGCCACCAGCAGAGTACAGGGACCGGGGGAAAAACTGTTTTTT. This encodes CATSRVQGPGEKLFF.

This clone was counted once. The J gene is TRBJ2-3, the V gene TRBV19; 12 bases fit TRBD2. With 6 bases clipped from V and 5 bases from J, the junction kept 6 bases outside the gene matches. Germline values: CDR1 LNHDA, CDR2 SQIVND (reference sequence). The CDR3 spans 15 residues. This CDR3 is CASRRLAGDRDTQYF. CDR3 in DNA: TGTGCCAGTAGACGACTAGCGGGGGATCGAGATACGCAGTATTTT.

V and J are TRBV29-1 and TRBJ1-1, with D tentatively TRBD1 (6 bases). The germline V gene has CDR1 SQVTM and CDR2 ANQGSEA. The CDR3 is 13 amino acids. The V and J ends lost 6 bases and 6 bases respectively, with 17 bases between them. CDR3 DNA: TGCAGCGTGCGGCCCACAGGGATCCCTGAAGCTTTCTTT. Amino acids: CSVRPTGIPEAFF.

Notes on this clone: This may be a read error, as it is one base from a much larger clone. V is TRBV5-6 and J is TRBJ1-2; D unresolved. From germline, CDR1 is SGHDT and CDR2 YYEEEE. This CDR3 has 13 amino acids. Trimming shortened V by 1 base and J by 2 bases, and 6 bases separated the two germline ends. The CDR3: CASSLTENYGYTF. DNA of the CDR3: TGTGCCAGCAGCTTGACAGAGAACTATGGCTACACCTTC.

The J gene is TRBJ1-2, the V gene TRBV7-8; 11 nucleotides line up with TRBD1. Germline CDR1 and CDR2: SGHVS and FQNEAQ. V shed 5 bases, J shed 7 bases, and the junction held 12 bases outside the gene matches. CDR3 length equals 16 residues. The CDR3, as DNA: TGTGCCAGCAGCCCCAGGGTGGGACAGGGGGTGGTTGGCTACACCTTC. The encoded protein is CASSPRVGQGVVGYTF. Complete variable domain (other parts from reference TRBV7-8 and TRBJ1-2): GAGVSQSPRYKVAKRGQDVALRCDPISGHVSLFWYQQALGQGPEFLTYFQNEAQLDKSGLPSDRFFAERPEGSVSTLKIQRTQQEDSAVYLCASSPRVGQGVVGYTFGSGTRLTVV.

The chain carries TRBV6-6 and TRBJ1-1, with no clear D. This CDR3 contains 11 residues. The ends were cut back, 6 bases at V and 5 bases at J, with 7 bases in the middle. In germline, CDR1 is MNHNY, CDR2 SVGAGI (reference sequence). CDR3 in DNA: TGTGCCAGCAGCCCGGGGACTGAAGCTTTCTTT. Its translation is CASSPGTEAFF.

As DNA, the CDR3 is TGTGCCAGCAGCTCTAAAAACACCGGGGAGCTGTTTTTT. The encoded protein is CASSSKNTGELFF. The rearrangement links TRBV5-4 to TRBJ2-2; no clear D. This CDR3 contains 13 residues. Trimming left V 3 bases short and J 2 bases short, with 5 bases between. Germline V lookup: CDR1 SGHNT, CDR2 YYREEE (reference sequence).

The CDR3 loop is CATKGGDRGRTGELFF. DNA for the CDR3: TGTGCCACAAAAGGAGGGGACAGGGGGCGGACCGGGGAGCTGTTTTTT. V gene TRBV19 combines with J gene TRBJ2-2, with TRBD1 identical over 12 bases. J lost 5 bases, V lost 10 bases, and 11 bases had no gene match. CDR1 is LNHDA, CDR2 SQIVND, per germline (reference sequence). The CDR3 spans 16 residues.

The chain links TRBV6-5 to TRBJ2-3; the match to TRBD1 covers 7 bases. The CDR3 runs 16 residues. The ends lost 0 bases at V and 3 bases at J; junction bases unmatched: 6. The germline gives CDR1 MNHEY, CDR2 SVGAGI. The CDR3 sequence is CASSYSPTGLTDTQYF. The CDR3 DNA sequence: TGTGCCAGCAGTTACTCTCCGACAGGGTTGACAGATACGCAGTATTTT.

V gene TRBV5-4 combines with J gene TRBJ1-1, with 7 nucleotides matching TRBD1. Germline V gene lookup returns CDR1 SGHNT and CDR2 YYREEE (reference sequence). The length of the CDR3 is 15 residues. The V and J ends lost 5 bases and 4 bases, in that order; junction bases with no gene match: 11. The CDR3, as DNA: TGTGCCAGCAGTTTAAGACAGGGCAGCGGCACTGAAGCTTTCTTT. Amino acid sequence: CASSLRQGSGTEAFF.

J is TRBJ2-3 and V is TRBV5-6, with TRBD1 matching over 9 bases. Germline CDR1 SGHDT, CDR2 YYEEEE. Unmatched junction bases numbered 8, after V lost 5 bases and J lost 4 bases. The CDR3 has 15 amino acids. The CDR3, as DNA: TGTGCCAGCAGACCCACAGGGGGCCAGGCAGATACGCAGTATTTT. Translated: CASRPTGGQADTQYF.

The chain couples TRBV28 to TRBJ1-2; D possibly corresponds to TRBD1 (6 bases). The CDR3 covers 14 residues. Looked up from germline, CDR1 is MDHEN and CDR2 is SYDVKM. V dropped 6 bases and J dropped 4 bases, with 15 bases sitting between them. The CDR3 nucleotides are TGTGCCAGCAGACCCGGGACATTCGGCTATGGCTACACCTTC. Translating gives CASRPGTFGYGYTF.

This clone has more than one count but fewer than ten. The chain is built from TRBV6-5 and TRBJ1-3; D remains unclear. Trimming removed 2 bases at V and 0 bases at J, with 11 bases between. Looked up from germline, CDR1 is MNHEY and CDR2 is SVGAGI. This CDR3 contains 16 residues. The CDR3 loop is CASSYDSPHSGNTIYF. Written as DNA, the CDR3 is TGTGCCAGCAGTTACGATAGCCCGCACTCTGGAAACACCATATATTTT.